Sequencing of this T cell receptor (delta chain) was carried out in a study of gamma-delta chains in newborns, infants, children. Study-level information: Polyclonal expansion of innate γδ T cells after birth follows microbial exposure.

TCRdb re-called the reads via CATT. The data contain more than 14,000 delta-chain clones, roughly 7% of them singletons. The CDR3 spans 20 residues. After removal of 1 base from V and 0 bases from J, the junction contained 10 bases not matched to a gene. Germline V gene sequence: CDR1 GEAIGNYY, CDR2 EKD. Remarks on this clone: Other DNA sequences in the sample encode the same CDR3.

The chain couples TRDV2 to TRDJ3, with 8 bases aligning to TRDD3. This sequence originates from a child who was a newborn, infant or young child, either healthy, febrile or measles-vaccinated (not recorded which). The source material was blood. This chain's CDR3 is CACDTGWGTISSWDTRQMFF. As DNA, the CDR3 is TGTGCCTGTGACACTGGCTGGGGGACCATAAGCTCCTGGGACACCCGACAGATGTTTTTC.